These 27 T cell receptor beta chains came from one sample sequenced in a study of Graves' ophthalmopathy and Graves' hyperthyroidism. The authors amplified TCR beta CDR3 regions, and they did so from RNA transcripts for repertoire sequencing. The library came from an HTBI-primed first-round RT-PCR and a second-round multiplex PCR. TCRdb used MiXCR to reprocess the multiplex PCR reads, holding one entry per CDR3 protein. The sample contains approximately 540,000 distinct CDR3 sequences, 35% to 40% of which appear only once. The sequencing input was peripheral blood or thyroid tissue (not recorded which). These receptors all stem from an adult man with Graves' hyperthyroidism.

This clonotype was detected ten times or more. The rearrangement uses TRBV6-5 and TRBJ2-7; D not resolved. V was pared by 0 bases and J by 3 bases, with 15 bases between. CDR1 is MNHEY and CDR2 is SVGAGI in the germline V gene. This CDR3 region has 16 residues. CDR3 nucleotide sequence: TGTGCCAGCAGTTACTCGCGTCTGGGTAGTCGCTACGAGCAGTACTTC. This gives the protein CASSYSRLGSRYEQYF.

This clonotype was counted between two and nine times. This rearrangement joins TRBV12-3 or TRBV12-4 to TRBJ1-1, with 12 positions matching TRBD1. With 6 bases clipped from V and 0 bases from J, the junction kept 8 bases outside the gene matches. CDR3 length equals 17 residues. This CDR3 reads CASSQDGTGGLNTEAFF. The CDR3, as DNA: TGTGCCAGCAGCCAAGACGGGACAGGGGGCTTGAACACTGAAGCTTTCTTT.

This clonotype was picked up one time. V and J are TRBV2 and TRBJ1-4; possible D gene TRBD1, 5 bases. Germline V gives CDR1 SNHLY, CDR2 FYNNEI. The CDR3 runs 16 residues. V lost 3 bases to trimming and J lost 8 bases, with 19 bases between them. CDR3 loop: CASSDEGAGLGEKLFF. CDR3 nucleotides: TGTGCCAGCAGTGACGAAGGGGCAGGGCTTGGGGAAAAACTGTTTTTT.

This clonotype was found many times. The genes are TRBV5-1 and TRBJ2-7, with 8 nucleotides matching TRBD2. V gave up 0 bases and J gave up 1 base; unmatched junction bases: 3. The CDR3 runs 15 residues. CDR1 is SGHRS, CDR2 YFSETQ, per germline. CDR3 DNA sequence: TGCGCCAGCAGCTTGGACAGCGGGGGATCCTACGAGCAGTACTTC. It is translated as CASSLDSGGSYEQYF.

This clonotype was picked up a small number of times. V is TRBV27 and J is TRBJ2-6; no definite D call. Germline V gene lookup returns CDR1 MNHEY and CDR2 SMNVEV (reference sequence). This CDR3 has 16 residues. V gave up 5 bases and J gave up 2 bases, with 13 bases separating them. CDR3 sequence: CASSRTLGTGANVLTF. The CDR3 nucleotides read TGTGCCAGCAGTAGAACTTTGGGCACTGGGGCCAACGTCCTGACTTTC.

This rearrangement joins TRBV10-3 to TRBJ2-7; 10 bases map to TRBD2. The J call may be wrong; the DNA end is better matched by TRBJ2-1. Germline values: CDR1 ENHRY, CDR2 SYGVKD. CDR3 length: 17 amino acids. This CDR3 is CAIKSSPGTSADNEQFF. In nucleotides, the CDR3 is TGTGCCATCAAAAGTTCACCCGGGACTAGCGCAGACAATGAGCAGTTCTTC.

In its sample, this clonotype was seen many times. The chain joins TRBV7-9 to TRBJ2-7, with 8 nucleotides matching TRBD1. The CDR3 length is 17 residues. Germline trimming cut 1 base from V and 7 bases from J; bases unmatched to any gene: 15. Germline-derived CDR1 and CDR2 are SEHNR and FQNEAQ (reference sequence). This chain's CDR3 is CASSLGAGTGLLGEQYF. In nucleotides, the CDR3 is TGTGCCAGCAGCTTAGGGGCGGGGACAGGACTACTAGGGGAGCAGTACTTC. The variable domain in full, completed from reference TRBV7-9 and TRBJ2-7, reads DTGVSQNPRHKITKRGQNVTFRCDPISEHNRLYWYRQTLGQGPEFLTYFQNEAQLEKSRLLSDRFSAERPKGSFSTLEIQRTEQGDSAMYLCASSLGAGTGLLGEQYFGPGTRLTVT.

In this sample, this clonotype turned up many times. V gene TRBV7-8 combines with J gene TRBJ2-7; the D is unclear. Germline V gene sequence: CDR1 SGHVS, CDR2 FQNEAQ. Trimming removed 5 bases at V and 2 bases at J, with 13 bases between. There are 14 residues in the CDR3. The CDR3 bases are TGTGCCAGCAGCCTGGAGACTCTAACCTACGAGCAGTACTTC. The encoded protein is CASSLETLTYEQYF.

This clonotype appeared a single time. One junction end does not reproduce the germline sequence, and a read error may be involved. The chain is built from TRBV7-9 and TRBJ1-1; 9 bases are a match to TRBD1. The CDR3 is made up of 16 amino acids. Germline CDR1 SEHNR, CDR2 FQNEAQ (reference sequence). CDR3 DNA sequence: TGCGCCAGCAGTTTAGGACAGGGGCGAATGAACACTGAAGCTTTCTTT. As protein: CASSLGQGRMNTEAFF.

This clonotype was recorded many times. J is TRBJ1-1 and V is TRBV9; TRBD1 is a possible D gene (5 bases). This CDR3 spans 15 amino acids. The germline V gene encodes CDR1 SGDLS and CDR2 YYNGEE. V was cut by 4 bases and J by 0 bases, with 13 bases left in between. The CDR3 loop is CASSPRGSMNTEAFF. DNA of the CDR3: TGTGCCAGCAGCCCACGGGGGTCGATGAACACTGAAGCTTTCTTT.

As to this clonotype: A single base separates this from a much larger clone, so it may be a read error. The chain carries TRBV7-9 and TRBJ1-5; 9 bases are shared with TRBD1. Germline CDR1 SEHNR, CDR2 FQNEAQ (reference sequence). This CDR3 spans 17 amino acids. Written as DNA, the CDR3 is TGTACCAGCAGATTCCCGAAAACAGGGGGCGGCAATCAGCCCCAGCATTTT. This translates into CTSRFPKTGGGNQPQHF.

The rearrangement joins TRBV7-2 to TRBJ1-2; 7 bases map to TRBD1. Germline loops: CDR1 SGHTA, CDR2 FQGNSA. This CDR3 has 15 amino acids. V shed 4 bases and J 2 bases; nucleotides not matched to a gene: 7. CDR3 DNA sequence: TGTGCCAGCAGCTCACCAGACAGGGCCAACTATGGCTACACCTTC. Encoded protein: CASSSPDRANYGYTF.

This rearrangement joins TRBV20-1 to TRBJ2-7; 11 nucleotides agree with TRBD1. CDR3 length equals 13 residues. The germline CDR1 and CDR2 sequences are DFQATT and SNEGSKA (reference sequence). Trimming cost V 1 base and J 7 bases; bases outside gene matches: 3. The CDR3 reads CSARGTGGNEQYF. CDR3 coding DNA: TGCAGTGCTAGAGGGACAGGGGGCAATGAGCAGTACTTC.

The rearrangement joins TRBV29-1 to TRBJ2-3; 9 bases are a match to TRBD2. Germline V gene data show CDR1 as SQVTM and CDR2 as ANQGSEA. Trimming cost V 6 bases and J 3 bases; bases outside gene matches: 7. This CDR3 spans 14 amino acids. Here the CDR3 DNA reads TGCAGCGTGGTTAGCGGGAGTACGACAGATACGCAGTATTTT. This translates into CSVVSGSTTDTQYF.

This clonotype was seen more than once but under ten times. The chain uses TRBV7-2 and TRBJ2-7, with D maybe TRBD2 (6 bases). The J call may be incorrect, as the DNA end agrees better with TRBJ2-1. From germline, CDR1 is SGHTA and CDR2 FQGNSA. This CDR3 has 13 amino acids. The CDR3 protein is CASSLARDHEQFF. CDR3 nucleotides: TGTGCCAGCAGCTTAGCGCGGGATCATGAGCAGTTCTTC.

This clonotype was observed a handful of times. The rearrangement uses TRBV6-5 and TRBJ1-3, with D unclear. Trimming removed 6 bases from V and 4 bases from J, with 13 bases in between. Per the germline V gene, CDR1 is MNHEY and CDR2 is SVGAGI. The CDR3 totals 14 residues. The CDR3 spells CASRINRSGNTIYF. The DNA for the CDR3 is TGTGCCAGCAGAATTAACAGATCCGGAAACACCATATATTTT.

This clonotype was seen ten or more times. The rearrangement joins TRBV28 to TRBJ1-1; D not certain. Per the germline V gene, CDR1 is MDHEN and CDR2 is SYDVKM. The CDR3 covers 16 residues. Trimming stripped 5 bases from V and 1 base from J, with 17 bases between. The CDR3 DNA is TGTGCCAGCAGTACTCCCTTTTCTCAGGAGAACACTGAAGCTTTCTTT. Amino acids: CASSTPFSQENTEAFF.

Of note for this clonotype: A much more abundant neighbour one base away suggests this may be a read error. The rearrangement joins TRBV24-1 to TRBJ2-3, with TRBD2 matching over 9 bases. Germline V gene lookup returns CDR1 KGHDR and CDR2 SFDVKD. CDR3 size: 16 residues. The J segment lost 1 base and the V segment lost 3 bases, leaving 4 bases of the junction unmatched. CDR3 sequence (DNA): TGTGCCACCAGTGATGCCATAGCGGGAGGCACAGATACGCAGTATTTT. Translation gives CATSDAIAGGTDTQYF.

This sequence joins TRBV7-8 and TRBJ1-5; possibly TRBD1 for D (5 bases). Germline CDR1 reads SGHVS; CDR2 reads FQNEAQ. The CDR3 runs 16 residues. V shed 3 bases and J shed 11 bases, with 23 bases lying between them. CDR3 in DNA: TGTGCCAGCAGCTTGGGGGACTTGTCTACGATTGAGACCCAGCATTTT. Translating it yields CASSLGDLSTIETQHF. Full variable domain (rest looked up from reference TRBV7-8 and TRBJ1-5): GAGVSQSPRYKVAKRGQDVALRCDPISGHVSLFWYQQALGQGPEFLTYFQNEAQLDKSGLPSDRFFAERPEGSVSTLKIQRTQQEDSAVYLCASSLGDLSTIETQHFGDGTRLSIL.

This clonotype has ten or more counts. The CDR3 sequence: CASSFRDSTEAFF. In DNA, the CDR3 is TGTGCCAGCAGTTTTCGGGACAGTACTGAAGCTTTCTTT. The chain couples TRBV7-9 to TRBJ1-1; TRBD1 matches 7 bases. The J segment lost 5 bases and the V segment lost 6 bases, leaving 6 bases of the junction unmatched. Germline CDR1 and CDR2: SEHNR and FQNEAQ (reference sequence). The CDR3 runs to 13 residues.

This sequence joins TRBV29-1 and TRBJ2-2, with D tentatively TRBD2 (5 bases). The length of the CDR3 is 15 residues. Germline values: CDR1 SQVTM, CDR2 ANQGSEA. With 8 bases removed from V and 0 bases from J, the gap between germline ends came to 16 bases. CDR3 region: CSLDWETANTGELFF. The CDR3 nucleotides are TGCAGCTTGGACTGGGAGACCGCGAACACCGGGGAGCTGTTTTTT.

This clonotype was seen only a few times. This may be a read error: a much more frequent sequence differs by one nucleotide. The chain recombines TRBV7-8 with TRBJ1-5; 7 bases fit TRBD1. CDR1 SGHVS and CDR2 FQNEAQ come from the germline V gene. This CDR3 is built from 15 residues. Trimming at V came to 1 base and at J to 5 bases, leaving 5 bases not matched to a gene. The CDR3 region is CASSLGTGLYQPQHF. CDR3 DNA: TGTGCCAGCAGCTTAGGGACAGGTCTCTATCAGCCCCAGCATTTT.

Many counts were recorded for this clonotype. V and J are TRBV10-3 and TRBJ2-5; 9 nucleotides agree with TRBD2. Per germline, CDR1 ENHRY and CDR2 SYGVKD. V was clipped by 4 bases and J by 5 bases; unmatched bases: 8. CDR3 length: 15 amino acids. The CDR3 reads CAISGELAGRETQYF. The CDR3 nucleotides are TGTGCCATCAGTGGCGAACTAGCGGGCCGTGAGACCCAGTACTTC.

This clonotype was observed once. DNA for the CDR3: TGTGCCAGCAGCCCGGGGTCCACAGGGAGAGCCCGCGAGCAGTACTTC. This gives the protein CASSPGSTGRAREQYF. The rearrangement links TRBV4-2 to TRBJ2-7; possible D gene TRBD1, 6 bases. V lost 4 bases to trimming and J lost 6 bases, with 22 bases between them. CDR1 LGHNA and CDR2 YNFKEQ come from the germline V gene. The CDR3 contains 16 residues.

The sample holds many counts of this clonotype. The chain recombines TRBV29-1 with TRBJ1-4; D is perhaps TRBD1 (5 bases). The V gene's germline CDR1 is SQVTM and CDR2 ANQGSEA. The CDR3 extends over 12 amino acids. Trimming shortened V by 7 bases and J by 4 bases, and 10 bases separated the two germline ends. The CDR3 reads CSADRDNEKLFF. CDR3 sequence (DNA): TGCAGCGCTGACAGAGATAATGAAAAACTGTTTTTT.

This clonotype has at least ten counts. The J gene is TRBJ2-5, the V gene TRBV12-3 or TRBV12-4; D is undetermined. V gave up 1 base and J gave up 3 bases, with 6 bases separating them. This CDR3 has 13 residues. The CDR3 loop reads CASSLERKETQYF. The CDR3 region has the DNA TGTGCCAGCAGTTTAGAGAGGAAAGAGACCCAGTACTTC.

The rearrangement uses TRBV10-3 and TRBJ1-5; 7 bases match TRBD1. V was clipped by 10 bases and J by 2 bases; unmatched bases: 11. Per the germline V gene, CDR1 is ENHRY and CDR2 is SYGVKD. The CDR3 covers 15 residues. CDR3: CASSRLTGGNQPQHF. CDR3 nucleotide sequence: TGTGCCAGCAGCAGACTTACAGGGGGCAATCAGCCCCAGCATTTT.